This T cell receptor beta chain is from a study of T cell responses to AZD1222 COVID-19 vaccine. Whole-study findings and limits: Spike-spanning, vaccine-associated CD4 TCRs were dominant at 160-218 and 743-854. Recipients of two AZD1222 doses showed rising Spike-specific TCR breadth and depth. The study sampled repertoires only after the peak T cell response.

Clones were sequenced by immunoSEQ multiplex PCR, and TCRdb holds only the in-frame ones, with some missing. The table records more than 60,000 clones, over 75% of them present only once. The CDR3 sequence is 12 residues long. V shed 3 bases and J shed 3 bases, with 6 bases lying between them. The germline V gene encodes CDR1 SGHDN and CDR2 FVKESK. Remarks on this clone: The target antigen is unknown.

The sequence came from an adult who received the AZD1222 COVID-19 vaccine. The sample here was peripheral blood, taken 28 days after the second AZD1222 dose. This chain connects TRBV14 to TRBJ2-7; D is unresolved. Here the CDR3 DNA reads TGTGCCAGCAGCCAGACGAGCTACGAGCAGTACTTC. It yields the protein CASSQTSYEQYF.